This record looks at one T cell receptor beta chain sequence and its context. Its antigen is undetermined. The sample is drawn from a study of cytomegalovirus exposure and HLA in healthy donors. V dropped 1 base and J dropped 8 bases, with 9 bases sitting between them. This CDR3 is 14 amino acids long. Germline V lookup: CDR1 SGHVS, CDR2 FNYEAQ. Primers: 60 Vbeta forward and 13 Jbeta reverse. Data came from immunoSEQ multiplex PCR; TCRdb stores just in-frame clones and leaves some out. The profile shows about 94,000 clones, around 74% of them singletons. Study conclusions and caveats: The listing of about 150 TCR beta chains classed them as cytomegalovirus-associated. Immune exposure information comprised only CMV serostatus.

The TCR comes from a man in his forties in good health and CMV-seropositive. Input material: PBMCs. This chain links TRBV7-6 with TRBJ1-6; D remains unclear. The CDR3 here is CASSLEAGYSPLHF. In nucleotides, the CDR3 is TGTGCCAGCAGCTTAGAAGCGGGCTATTCACCCCTCCACTTT. The variable domain in full, completed from reference TRBV7-6 and TRBJ1-6, reads GAGVSQSPRYKVTKRGQDVALRCDPISGHVSLYWYRQALGQGPEFLTYFNYEAQQDKSGLPNDRFSAERPEGSISTLTIQRTEQRDSAMYRCASSLEAGYSPLHFGNGTRLTVT.